This is a list of T cell receptor beta chains from one sample in a study of blood T cell repertoires in COVID-19. Clones were sequenced by immunoSEQ multiplex PCR, and TCRdb holds only the in-frame ones, with some missing. The sample yields approximately 94,000 clones, about 80% seen once. Sequenced material: peripheral blood. The receptors were gathered from a man aged 65 to 85 with active or convalescent COVID-19. Both conserved end residues are part of each CDR3. D genes are given only for firm matches. Clone size, where shown, is once, few, many, or a class for clones that have expanded.

>TRBV9|TRBJ1-6|.|.
CASSHPSSYNSPLHF
TGTGCCAGCAGTCATCCGAGCTCCTATAATTCACCCCTCCACTTT
>TRBV27|TRBJ1-6|.|.
CASSSTGLSYNSPLHF
TGTGCCAGCAGTTCGACAGGCCTCTCCTATAATTCACCCCTCCACTTT
>TRBV18|TRBJ1-2|.|TRBD1
CASSSPPGQQNYGYTF
TGTGCCAGCTCTTCTCCTCCGGGACAGCAAAACTATGGCTACACCTTC
>TRBV6-5|TRBJ2-7|.|.
CASSGGGQGYEQYF
TGTGCCAGCTCCGGGGGGGGACAGGGCTACGAGCAGTACTTC
>TRBV6-5|TRBJ1-1|few|.
CASSLSGEPNTEAFF
TGTGCCAGCAGTTTGTCAGGGGAACCGAACACTGAAGCTTTCTTT
>TRBV2|TRBJ1-4|once|TRBD1
CASQPTGKNEKLFF
TGTGCCAGCCAACCGACAGGGAAGAATGAAAAACTGTTTTTT
>TRBV10-3|TRBJ1-3|.|.
CAISDPGEGRSGNTIYF
TGTGCCATCAGTGACCCCGGGGAGGGGCGGTCTGGAAACACCATATATTTT
>TRBV25-1|TRBJ1-1|.|.
CASSEGRNTEAFF
TGTGCCAGCAGTGAAGGGAGGAACACTGAAGCTTTCTTT
>TRBV3-1/TRBV3-2|TRBJ2-2|once|TRBD1
CASTKGQLNTGELFF
TGTGCCAGCACCAAGGGACAGCTAAACACCGGGGAGCTGTTTTTT
>TRBV7-9|TRBJ1-1|.|.
CASSRQDTAFF
TGTGCCAGCAGTAGACAGGACACCGCTTTCTTT
>TRBV2|TRBJ1-3|.|.
CAREGSGNTIYF
TGTGCCAGAGAGGGCTCTGGAAACACCATATATTTT
>TRBV25-1|TRBJ2-7|.|TRBD2
CASSVGGRAYEQYF
TGTGCCAGCAGTGTGGGCGGGAGAGCCTACGAGCAGTACTTC
>TRBV24-1|TRBJ1-2|.|.
CATSDFIGGYTF
TGTGCCACCAGTGATTTTATCGGGGGCTACACCTTC
>TRBV29-1|TRBJ2-1|.|TRBD1
CSAGGAGYNEQFF
TGCAGCGCAGGGGGCGCGGGATACAATGAGCAGTTCTTC
>TRBV11-2|TRBJ2-2|.|.
CASSLTPQLIGGELFF
TGTGCCAGCAGCTTGACTCCTCAATTGATTGGCGGGGAGCTGTTTTTT